Below, 30 T cell receptor beta chains from the same sample are listed, as sequenced in a study of OX40 agonist ivuxolimab in advanced cancers. The library was obtained by the immunoSEQ multiplex PCR assay. The table comes from immuneACCESS by way of TCRdb, which keeps in-frame sequences with V and J called. Part of the clones is missing from these tables; in studies checked, under half for an unresolved V gene and the rest for unknown reasons. The sample profile shows some 34,000 clones; 65% to 85% of them were found once. Of the sample, roughly a fifth is held by the ten largest clones. The source material was CD4+ or CD8+ T cells sorted from blood, sampled in a trial of the OX40 agonist ivuxolimab. These receptors originate from an adult with an advanced solid tumor such as melanoma, head and neck, liver or kidney cancer.

The chain couples TRBV4-1 to TRBJ2-1; no clear D. From germline, CDR1 is MGHRA and CDR2 YSYEKL. CDR3 length: 13 amino acids. Trimming took 1 base from V and 7 from J, leaving 8 bases between them. CDR3 in amino acids: CASSQVPPNEQFF. As DNA, the CDR3 is TGCGCCAGCAGCCAAGTTCCGCCAAATGAGCAGTTCTTC.

This sequence joins TRBV5-1 and TRBJ2-1, with D perhaps matching TRBD2 (5 bases). Germline lookup yields CDR1 SGHRS and CDR2 YFSETQ. Deletions cut 1 base from V and 8 bases from J, with 10 bases between. The CDR3 loop spans 13 amino acids. CDR3 loop: CASSLRLADEQFF. The CDR3 DNA reads as TGCGCCAGCAGCTTGAGGCTAGCCGATGAGCAGTTCTTC.

This chain joins TRBV4-1 and TRBJ2-7; D ambiguous. Per germline, CDR1 MGHRA and CDR2 YSYEKL. The CDR3 has 15 amino acids. V lost 1 base and J lost 1, with 11 bases in between. DNA of the CDR3: TGCGCCAGCAGCCAAGGTGGTTATTTGTCCTACGAGCAGTACTTC. Translation gives CASSQGGYLSYEQYF.

This chain connects TRBV28 to TRBJ1-1; TRBD1 matches at 8 bases. The CDR3 sequence is 16 residues long. Per germline, CDR1 MDHEN and CDR2 SYDVKM. The V gene end was trimmed by 6 bases and the J gene end by 2 bases; junction bases not matched to a gene: 11. This CDR3 reads CASSRQTGALNTEAFF. As DNA, the CDR3 is TGTGCCAGCAGCCGACAGACAGGGGCGTTAAACACTGAAGCTTTCTTT.

The V gene is TRBV28, the J gene TRBJ2-3; 7 bases line up with TRBD2. V shed 6 bases and J 7 bases; nucleotides not matched to a gene: 10. The CDR3 totals 14 residues. CDR1 and CDR2 from the germline V gene are MDHEN and SYDVKM. The CDR3 here is CASRWGGPAYTQYF. The CDR3, as DNA: TGTGCCAGCAGGTGGGGGGGACCCGCATATACGCAGTATTTT.

This chain uses TRBV11-2 with TRBJ2-2, with a possible D match to TRBD1 (6 bases). Germline V CDR1 and CDR2: SGHAT, FQNNGV. This CDR3 contains 14 residues. The V end was cut by 6 bases, the J end by 0 bases, with 8 bases between. The CDR3 here is CASRYRANTGELFF. The CDR3 bases are TGTGCCAGCAGGTACAGGGCGAACACCGGGGAGCTGTTTTTT.

The rearrangement joins TRBV5-1 to TRBJ2-2, with 10 bases aligning to TRBD2. The CDR3 has 15 amino acids. Per germline, CDR1 SGHRS and CDR2 YFSETQ. V lost 1 base, J lost 6 bases, and 3 bases stayed unmatched. The DNA of the CDR3 is TGCGCCAGCAGCTTGTACAGCGGGAGGGCCGGGGAGCTGTTTTTT. It encodes CASSLYSGRAGELFF.

The gene calls are TRBV4-1 and TRBJ1-1, with TRBD1 identical over 11 bases. The CDR3 sequence is 17 residues long. J gave up 5 bases and V 4 bases, and 12 bases lay outside the gene matches. Germline V gene lookup returns CDR1 MGHRA and CDR2 YSYEKL. The CDR3 DNA is TGCGCCAGCAGCCCGGGGGGCACCGGGACAGGGGGGACTGAAGCTTTCTTT. This sequence encodes CASSPGGTGTGGTEAFF.

This sequence joins TRBV7-9 and TRBJ1-2; tentatively, D is TRBD1 (5 bases). The V gene lost 3 bases and the J gene lost 0 bases, with 8 bases spanning the gap. The CDR3 runs 14 residues. Germline CDR1 SEHNR, CDR2 FQNEAQ (reference sequence). In nucleotides, the CDR3 is TGTGCCAGCAGCTTGGGGGGAGCTAACTATGGCTACACCTTC. Translated: CASSLGGANYGYTF.

The chain joins TRBV27 to TRBJ1-4, with a weak D call TRBD1 (5 bases). The V end lost 1 base, the J end lost 7 bases, and 13 bases lay between the germline ends. The CDR3 covers 15 residues. Per germline, CDR1 MNHEY and CDR2 SMNVEV (reference sequence). The CDR3 loop is CASSLWGTGGEKLFF. The DNA of the CDR3 is TGTGCCAGCAGTTTATGGGGGACGGGAGGTGAAAAACTGTTTTTT.

This clone was recorded only once. The J gene is TRBJ2-7, the V gene TRBV11-2; D could derive from TRBD1 or TRBD2 (5 bases each). The V gene's germline CDR1 is SGHAT and CDR2 FQNNGV. The length of the CDR3 is 15 residues. V was cut by 2 bases and J by 3 bases, with 14 bases left in between. Here the CDR3 reads CASSLSTGTGYEQYF. The DNA for the CDR3 is TGTGCCAGCAGCTTAAGTACGGGGACCGGCTACGAGCAGTACTTC.

The chain joins TRBV5-4 to TRBJ2-1; 11 bases map to TRBD2. This CDR3 has 18 residues. Germline V gene data show CDR1 as SGHNT and CDR2 as YYREEE (reference sequence). V dropped 0 bases and J dropped 7; count of bases not matched to a gene: 12. The CDR3 spells CASSLGPSGGSFTNEQFF. CDR3 coding DNA: TGTGCCAGCAGCTTGGGGCCTAGCGGGGGGAGTTTTACGAATGAGCAGTTCTTC.

J is TRBJ2-7 and V is TRBV28; D uncertain. Trimming stripped 2 bases from V and 3 bases from J, with 8 bases between. The CDR3 covers 13 residues. Germline assignment: CDR1 MDHEN and CDR2 SYDVKM. The CDR3 protein is CASSLGRDYEQYF. In DNA, the CDR3 is TGTGCCAGCAGTTTAGGGCGCGACTACGAGCAGTACTTC.

This CDR3 reads CASSRLASGGAGNEQFF. In nucleotides, the CDR3 is TGTGCCAGCAGCCGCTTGGCTAGCGGGGGGGCGGGGAATGAGCAGTTCTTC. The chain couples TRBV4-2 to TRBJ2-1; 12 bases map to TRBD2. CDR1 is LGHNA and CDR2 is YNFKEQ in the germline V gene. CDR3 length: 17 residues. After removal of 4 bases from V and 7 bases from J, the junction contained 11 bases not matched to a gene.

The chain carries TRBV5-4 and TRBJ2-7; 7 nucleotides match TRBD1. After removal of 4 bases from V and 0 bases from J, the junction contained 4 bases not matched to a gene. CDR1 and CDR2 (germline): SGHNT, YYREEE (reference sequence). This CDR3 spans 14 amino acids. The CDR3 nucleotides read TGTGCCAGCAGCCCCAGGGGGAGCTCCTACGAGCAGTACTTC. Translated, it gives CASSPRGSSYEQYF.

V is TRBV7-9 and J is TRBJ2-7, with D possibly TRBD2 on 6 matching bases. The length of the CDR3 is 14 residues. The ends were cut back, 5 bases at V and 5 bases at J, with 16 bases in the middle. The V gene's germline CDR1 is SEHNR and CDR2 FQNEAQ (reference sequence). The CDR3 DNA sequence: TGTGCCAGCAGCAGACCCGGGACTTCGAACGAGCAGTACTTC. Encoded protein: CASSRPGTSNEQYF.

The J gene is TRBJ1-1, the V gene TRBV30, with 7 bases lining up with TRBD1. CDR1 and CDR2 from the germline V gene are GTSNPN and SVGIG (reference sequence). The trim removed 4 bases at V and 1 base at J, leaving 3 bases unmatched. The CDR3 covers 13 residues. Here the CDR3 reads CAWNRQGNTEAFF. Here the CDR3 DNA reads TGTGCCTGGAATCGACAGGGGAACACTGAAGCTTTCTTT.

The gene calls are TRBV30 and TRBJ2-5; TRBD2 matches 8 bases. This CDR3 has 15 residues. V lost 3 bases to trimming and J lost 4 bases; unmatched junction nucleotides: 10. Germline CDR1 and CDR2: GTSNPN and SVGIG (reference sequence). DNA of the CDR3: TGTGCCTGGAGCGCCCCCGGGGGGGCCTTAGAGACCCAGTACTTC. Translation: CAWSAPGGALETQYF.

The gene calls are TRBV20-1 and TRBJ2-5, with D unclear. The CDR3 length is 11 residues. Germline V gene lookup returns CDR1 DFQATT and CDR2 SNEGSKA (reference sequence). V lost 6 bases, J lost 5 bases, and 10 bases lay in between. The CDR3 nucleotides read TGCAGTGCCGGGCCCGGGGAGACCCAGTACTTC. The encoded protein is CSAGPGETQYF.

The chain has TRBV4-1 and TRBJ1-1; the match to TRBD1 covers 8 bases. The V gene's germline CDR1 is MGHRA and CDR2 YSYEKL. The V and J ends lost 0 bases and 0 bases, in that order; junction bases with no gene match: 21. The CDR3 is made up of 22 amino acids. The CDR3 DNA sequence: TGCGCCAGCAGCCAAGAAGTAGAGACAGGGGTCGCTCAAACCTCATTGAACACTGAAGCTTTCTTT. Residues: CASSQEVETGVAQTSLNTEAFF.

The chain combines TRBV29-1 with TRBJ1-1; the D gene is possibly TRBD1 (5 bases). V was clipped by 7 bases and J by 0 bases, with 12 bases between them. Germline V gene data show CDR1 as SQVTM and CDR2 as ANQGSEA. The CDR3 sequence is 13 residues long. As DNA, the CDR3 is TGCAGCGCTGTGACAGCTATGAACACTGAAGCTTTCTTT. This translates into CSAVTAMNTEAFF.

This chain uses TRBV28 with TRBJ2-5; no clear D gene. CDR1 is MDHEN and CDR2 is SYDVKM in the germline V gene. V lost 3 bases and J 6 bases, leaving 5 bases between the germline ends. This CDR3 contains 11 residues. The CDR3 DNA reads TGTGCCAGCAGTTTTGGACAGACCCAGTACTTC. Protein sequence: CASSFGQTQYF.

The rearrangement joins TRBV5-1 to TRBJ2-7; D call uncertain. The CDR3 spans 13 residues. Germline CDR1 reads SGHRS; CDR2 reads YFSETQ. The V end was cut by 0 bases, the J end by 0 bases, with 4 bases between. The CDR3 bases are TGCGCCAGCAGCTTGGCCTCCTCCTACGAGCAGTACTTC. This gives the protein CASSLASSYEQYF.

The rearrangement joins TRBV6-5 to TRBJ2-7; 12 bases are shared with TRBD2. The V segment lost 5 bases and the J segment 5 bases; nucleotides outside the gene matches: 7. The CDR3 runs to 15 residues. From germline, CDR1 is MNHEY and CDR2 SVGAGI. The CDR3 nucleotides are TGTGCCAGCAGTGCGACTAGCGGGAGCCCCAACGAGCAGTACTTC. Protein product: CASSATSGSPNEQYF.

The rearrangement uses TRBV27 and TRBJ2-5; D unclear. The ends were cut back, 1 base at V and 3 bases at J, with 9 bases in the middle. The germline V gene encodes CDR1 MNHEY and CDR2 SMNVEV (reference sequence). The CDR3 is 14 amino acids. The CDR3 nucleotides are TGTGCCAGCAGTTTATGGGCCGGTAAAGAGACCCAGTACTTC. It translates to CASSLWAGKETQYF.

This chain connects TRBV5-6 to TRBJ1-2; D gene unclear. V lost 0 bases, J lost 2 bases, and 8 bases lay in between. The germline V gene has CDR1 SGHDT and CDR2 YYEEEE. The CDR3 is 14 amino acids. The CDR3 coding sequence is TGTGCCAGCAGCTTGGAGGCAGCGAACTATGGCTACACCTTC. It encodes CASSLEAANYGYTF.

This chain connects TRBV7-6 to TRBJ1-1, with a tentative D call TRBD1 (5 bases). There are 13 residues in the CDR3. The V and J ends lost 5 bases and 5 bases respectively, with 12 bases between them. Germline V gives CDR1 SGHVS, CDR2 FNYEAQ. The CDR3 DNA reads as TGTGCCAGCAGCGCAGGGTTGATGACTGAAGCTTTCTTT. Protein: CASSAGLMTEAFF.

CDR3 nucleotide sequence: TGTGCCAGCAGCCTGCGGCTGACAGCAACTAATGAAAAACTGTTTTTT. The encoded protein is CASSLRLTATNEKLFF. This chain uses TRBV7-9 with TRBJ1-4; D is possibly TRBD1 (5 bases). V lost 5 bases and J 0 bases, leaving 13 bases between the germline ends. This CDR3 region has 16 residues. Per the germline V gene, CDR1 is SEHNR and CDR2 is FQNEAQ (reference sequence). The full variable domain, rest sourced from reference TRBV7-9 and TRBJ1-4, is DTGVSQNPRHKITKRGQNVTFRCDPISEHNRLYWYRQTLGQGPEFLTYFQNEAQLEKSRLLSDRFSAERPKGSFSTLEIQRTEQGDSAMYLCASSLRLTATNEKLFFGSGTQLSVL.

This chain connects TRBV11-2 to TRBJ2-3, with 11 bases matching TRBD2. In germline, CDR1 is SGHAT, CDR2 FQNNGV. With 5 bases clipped from V and 5 bases from J, the junction kept 6 bases outside the gene matches. There are 15 residues in the CDR3. In nucleotides, the CDR3 is TGTGCCAGCAGCGCCACTAGCGGGAGCGGAGATACGCAGTATTTT. The encoded protein is CASSATSGSGDTQYF.

The V and J genes are TRBV27 and TRBJ2-1, with 14 bases aligning to TRBD2. This CDR3 region has 16 residues. The V and J ends lost 5 bases and 7 bases, in that order; junction bases with no gene match: 7. The germline CDR1 and CDR2 sequences are MNHEY and SMNVEV (reference sequence). The CDR3: CASSRKGLAGENEQFF. The DNA for the CDR3 is TGTGCCAGCAGTCGAAAGGGACTAGCGGGAGAAAATGAGCAGTTCTTC.